These T cell receptor beta chains were read from a single sample in a study of blood T cell repertoires in COVID-19. Sequencing used immunoSEQ multiplex PCR; TCRdb keeps in-frame clones, though not all of them. The table lists nearly 55,000 clones, 65% to 80% of them singletons. The sequencing input was peripheral blood. Receptors were obtained from a human donor with active or convalescent COVID-19. The donor label of this sample is uncertain. The CDR3 runs from the conserved cysteine through the conserved F or W. A D gene is named only where the DNA matches it firmly. Clone size is shown for a subset of rows, as once, few, many or a class of expanded clone.

length	D	V	J	size	CDR3	DNA
13	-	TRBV7-7	TRBJ2-7	-	CASSAGRSYEQYF	TGTGCCAGCAGCGCCGGTCGCTCCTACGAGCAGTACTTC
12	-	TRBV6-1	TRBJ2-1	-	CASSEKGGAQFF	TGTGCCAGCAGTGAAAAAGGGGGTGCGCAGTTCTTC
18	-	TRBV9	TRBJ1-6	-	CASSVGPSSGSHHSPLHF	TGTGCCAGCAGCGTAGGCCCCTCCTCAGGGTCTCATCATTCACCCCTCCACTTT
14	TRBD1	TRBV11-2	TRBJ2-7	-	CASSLDRTTYEQYF	TGTGCCAGCAGCCTGGACAGGACCACCTACGAGCAGTACTTC
12	-	TRBV29-1	TRBJ2-7	few	CSVGVGGGEQYF	TGCAGCGTTGGTGTAGGCGGAGGGGAGCAGTACTTC
14	-	TRBV5-1	TRBJ2-5	-	CASSTLDVRETQYF	TGCGCCAGCAGCACCTTAGATGTCAGGGAGACCCAGTACTTC
13	TRBD1	TRBV28	TRBJ1-2	-	CASSSPDRGGYTF	TGTGCCAGCAGTTCACCGGACAGGGGAGGCTACACCTTC
13	-	TRBV5-1	TRBJ2-1	-	CASSLTSLNEQFF	TGCGCCAGCAGCTTGACTAGCCTTAATGAGCAGTTCTTC
14	TRBD2	TRBV30	TRBJ2-1	-	CAWESGRGDNEQFF	TGTGCCTGGGAAAGCGGGAGGGGCGACAATGAGCAGTTCTTC
16	-	TRBV5-1	TRBJ2-3	-	CASSSGVTGGTDTQYF	TGCGCCAGCAGCTCTGGGGTTACCGGGGGCACAGATACGCAGTATTTT
15	-	TRBV7-3	TRBJ2-1	-	CASAKTLIANNEQFF	TGTGCCAGCGCAAAAACCCTTATAGCAAACAATGAGCAGTTCTTC
15	TRBD2	TRBV11-2	TRBJ2-1	-	CASSLQREPYNEQFF	TGTGCCAGCAGCTTACAGCGGGAGCCCTACAATGAGCAGTTCTTC
14	TRBD2	TRBV5-1	TRBJ2-7	-	CASSFGLGNYEQYF	TGCGCCAGCAGCTTCGGACTAGGGAACTACGAGCAGTACTTC
16	TRBD1	TRBV5-1	TRBJ1-4	-	CASSSGGTGKREKLFF	TGCGCCAGCAGCTCCGGGGGGACAGGGAAGCGGGAAAAACTGTTTTTT
19	TRBD1	TRBV7-2	TRBJ2-6	-	CASSLLSGTGGSGANVLTF	TGTGCCAGCAGCTTACTGTCCGGGACAGGGGGCTCTGGGGCCAACGTCCTGACTTTC
18	TRBD2	TRBV7-2	TRBJ2-3	once	CASSALILSSGIPDTQYF	TGTGCCAGCAGCGCCTTGATCCTCTCTAGCGGGATCCCAGATACGCAGTATTTT
15	TRBD1	TRBV28	TRBJ1-1	-	CASSSPGQDGTEAFF	TGTGCCAGCAGTTCCCCAGGACAGGATGGGACTGAAGCTTTCTTT
17	-	TRBV4-1	TRBJ1-4	few	CASSAKKIQATNEKLFF	TGCGCCAGCAGCGCAAAAAAGATCCAGGCAACTAATGAAAAACTGTTTTTT
15	TRBD2	TRBV20-1	TRBJ2-7	-	CSASQTSGGSYEQYF	TGCAGTGCTAGTCAGACTAGCGGGGGTTCCTACGAGCAGTACTTC
14	-	TRBV30	TRBJ2-7	-	CAWSTLGQGDEQYF	TGTGCCTGGAGTACCCTCGGCCAGGGCGACGAGCAGTACTTC
14	TRBD1	TRBV7-2	TRBJ1-5	few	CASSRDRVGPPQHF	TGTGCCAGCAGCCGCGACAGGGTGGGGCCGCCCCAGCATTTT
15	TRBD1	TRBV3-1/TRBV3-2	TRBJ1-4	-	CASSQDNRGQEKLFF	TGTGCCAGCAGCCAAGACAACAGGGGGCAAGAAAAACTGTTTTTT
14	TRBD1	TRBV28	TRBJ2-7	-	CASSLSAGGREQYF	TGTGCCAGCAGTTTAAGCGCAGGGGGCAGAGAGCAGTACTTC
18	TRBD2	TRBV7-2	TRBJ2-1	many	CASSLGGTGLGLYNEQFF	TGTGCCAGCAGCTTAGGGGGGACCGGACTAGGCCTGTACAATGAGCAGTTCTTC
13	-	TRBV28	TRBJ1-1	-	CASSRGGGTEAFF	TGTGCCAGCAGTCGAGGGGGGGGGACTGAAGCTTTCTTT
15	TRBD2	TRBV5-4	TRBJ2-1	-	CASSSTSGSGDEQFF	TGTGCCAGCAGCTCGACTAGCGGGAGCGGTGATGAGCAGTTCTTC
16	-	TRBV15	TRBJ1-2	once	CATSSIGGARNYGYTF	TGTGCCACCAGCAGTATCGGGGGGGCCCGGAACTATGGCTACACCTTC
14	-	TRBV29-1	TRBJ1-2	-	CSVETAGLVNGYTF	TGCAGCGTTGAGACCGCCGGGTTAGTGAATGGCTACACCTTC
14	-	TRBV6-5	TRBJ1-1	-	CASGRGFGNTEAFF	TGTGCCAGCGGCAGGGGATTTGGGAACACTGAAGCTTTCTTT
14	-	TRBV30	TRBJ1-1	-	CACSRGGLNTEAFF	TGTGCCTGCTCCCGGGGAGGGCTAAACACTGAAGCTTTCTTT
14	TRBD1	TRBV28	TRBJ1-4	-	CASSSDRGGEKLFF	TGTGCCAGCAGCTCCGACAGGGGAGGGGAAAAACTGTTTTTT
13	-	TRBV7-9	TRBJ1-1	few	CASSLNTPGEAFF	TGTGCCAGCAGCTTAAATACTCCAGGGGAAGCTTTCTTT
17	TRBD1	TRBV5-4	TRBJ2-2	-	CASSPPGTVGNTGELFF	TGTGCCAGCAGCCCGCCCGGGACAGTTGGGAACACCGGGGAGCTGTTTTTT
13	-	TRBV2	TRBJ2-1	-	CASSEALTVEQFF	TGTGCCAGCAGTGAAGCGCTTACGGTTGAGCAGTTCTTC
15	-	TRBV20-1	TRBJ1-4	-	CSASSNRASAEKLFF	TGCAGTGCTAGTAGTAACAGGGCAAGCGCTGAAAAACTGTTTTTT
14	TRBD1	TRBV5-1	TRBJ2-1	-	CASSAGTGGNEQFF	TGCGCCAGCAGCGCCGGGACAGGGGGCAATGAGCAGTTCTTC
11	-	TRBV10-3	TRBJ1-2	-	CAISQVYGYTF	TGTGCCATCTCCCAGGTCTATGGCTACACCTTC
17	-	TRBV28	TRBJ2-2	-	CASRLRSLAMNTGELFF	TGTGCCAGCAGACTAAGAAGCCTAGCGATGAACACCGGGGAGCTGTTTTTT
13	TRBD2	TRBV6-5	TRBJ2-1	-	CATLGTTNNEQFF	TGTGCCACCCTGGGGACTACCAACAATGAGCAGTTCTTC
11	-	TRBV28	TRBJ2-1	-	CASRGQDEQFF	TGTGCCAGCAGGGGCCAGGATGAGCAGTTCTTC
11	-	TRBV30	TRBJ2-1	-	CAWTGGNEQFF	TGTGCCTGGACCGGGGGCAATGAGCAGTTCTTC
14	-	TRBV11-2	TRBJ1-6	few	CASSLGAERTPLHF	TGTGCCAGCAGCTTGGGGGCAGAGAGAACACCCCTCCACTTT
15	-	TRBV5-1	TRBJ2-1	-	CASRQSGSSYNEQFF	TGCGCCAGCAGGCAGAGCGGTAGCTCCTACAATGAGCAGTTCTTC
14	TRBD1	TRBV27	TRBJ2-1	-	CASSLTGAGVEQFF	TGTGCCAGCAGTTTGACAGGGGCCGGGGTTGAGCAGTTCTTC
14	-	TRBV25-1	TRBJ2-5	-	CASSEWGGRETQYF	TGTGCCAGCAGTGAATGGGGAGGTAGGGAGACCCAGTACTTC
14	-	TRBV5-6	TRBJ2-7	-	CASSFGDSAYEQYF	TGTGCCAGCAGCTTCGGGGATTCGGCCTACGAGCAGTACTTC
16	TRBD2	TRBV11-2	TRBJ2-3	-	CASSHRTSGPTDTQYF	TGTGCCAGCAGCCACCGGACTAGCGGGCCCACAGATACGCAGTATTTT
18	TRBD2	TRBV9	TRBJ2-3	-	CASSVEGGLAGLTDTQYF	TGTGCCAGCAGCGTAGAGGGGGGACTAGCGGGACTCACAGATACGCAGTATTTT
14	-	TRBV7-9	TRBJ1-2	-	CASSLSGVTYGYTF	TGTGCCAGCAGCTTGTCCGGGGTTACCTATGGCTACACCTTC